The rows below give T cell receptor beta chains drawn from one sample of a study of response to subunit inactivated influenza vaccine. Each CDR3 protein is one row after TCRdb ran MiXCR on the RT-PCR reads. The data contain about 520,000 distinct CDR3 sequences, over 25% of them seen just once; the ten biggest clones take up about 1.9%. The starting material was CD4+ T cells sorted from PBMCs, obtained 4 to 6 days after vaccination. Every receptor here comes from a man aged 45-65 years who received an inactivated influenza vaccine. The CDR3 runs from the conserved cysteine through the conserved F or W. A D gene is named only where the DNA matches it firmly. Expanded clones get a size class; other rows say once, few or many, or leave the size out.

abundance: few
d_gene: -
v_gene: TRBV20-1
j_gene: TRBJ2-7
CDR3nt: TGCAGTGCCCCCCTTCAAGGGACGCAGTACTTC
CDR3aa: CSAPLQGTQYF

abundance: many
d_gene: -
v_gene: TRBV7-9
j_gene: TRBJ2-5
CDR3nt: TGTGCCAGCTCCATCGATGACGGGCAGACCCAGTACTTC
CDR3aa: CASSIDDGQTQYF

abundance: few
d_gene: -
v_gene: TRBV28
j_gene: TRBJ2-1
CDR3nt: TGTGCCAGCAGTTTGGTGGGGCCGTACAATGAGCAGTTCTTC
CDR3aa: CASSLVGPYNEQFF

abundance: -
d_gene: TRBD1
v_gene: TRBV4-1
j_gene: TRBJ1-4
CDR3nt: TGCGCCAGCAGCCAAGGACCACAGGGGGCTCCTAATGAAAAACTGTTTTTT
CDR3aa: CASSQGPQGAPNEKLFF

abundance: few
d_gene: -
v_gene: TRBV4-2
j_gene: TRBJ2-6
CDR3nt: TGTGCCAGCAGGGTTTACTCTGGGGCCAACGTCCTGACTTTC
CDR3aa: CASRVYSGANVLTF

abundance: many
d_gene: -
v_gene: TRBV29-1
j_gene: TRBJ1-4
CDR3nt: TGCAGCGTCTTCACAGGAGAAAAACTGTTTTTT
CDR3aa: CSVFTGEKLFF

abundance: -
d_gene: TRBD2
v_gene: TRBV9
j_gene: TRBJ2-4
CDR3nt: TGTGCCAGCAGCGTATCGGGACTAGGGGACATTCAGTACTTC
CDR3aa: CASSVSGLGDIQYF

abundance: -
d_gene: TRBD1
v_gene: TRBV2
j_gene: TRBJ1-2
CDR3nt: TGTGCCAGCGGACAGGGATTTAACTATGGCTACACCTTC
CDR3aa: CASGQGFNYGYTF

abundance: -
d_gene: TRBD1
v_gene: TRBV4-3
j_gene: TRBJ1-6
CDR3nt: TGCGCCAGCAGCTACCGGACAGGGGAAAATTCACCCCTCCACTTT
CDR3aa: CASSYRTGENSPLHF

abundance: -
d_gene: -
v_gene: TRBV5-1
j_gene: TRBJ2-3
CDR3nt: TGCGCCAGCAGCAGCTACCGGGACCAAAGCACAGATACGCAGTATTTT
CDR3aa: CASSSYRDQSTDTQYF

abundance: many
d_gene: TRBD1
v_gene: TRBV13
j_gene: TRBJ2-7
CDR3nt: TGTGCCAGCAGCTTAGGGGACAGGGGAACAGAGCAGTACTTC
CDR3aa: CASSLGDRGTEQYF

abundance: few
d_gene: -
v_gene: TRBV20-1
j_gene: TRBJ2-5
CDR3nt: TGCAGTGTACCCCCCGGATACGGCGTTCAAGAGACCCAGTACTTC
CDR3aa: CSVPPGYGVQETQYF

abundance: -
d_gene: TRBD2
v_gene: TRBV11-2
j_gene: TRBJ2-1
CDR3nt: TGTGCCAGCAGCTTAAGCGGGAGGATGAATGAGCAGTTCTTC
CDR3aa: CASSLSGRMNEQFF

abundance: few
d_gene: -
v_gene: TRBV4-1
j_gene: TRBJ2-7
CDR3nt: TGCGCCAGCAGTCAGCAACAGGGAACCTACGAGCAGTACTTC
CDR3aa: CASSQQQGTYEQYF

abundance: -
d_gene: -
v_gene: TRBV20-1
j_gene: TRBJ2-1
CDR3nt: TGCAGTGCTAGAGATGTGGCGGGCTCCTACAATGAGCAGTTCTTC
CDR3aa: CSARDVAGSYNEQFF

abundance: few
d_gene: TRBD2
v_gene: TRBV24-1
j_gene: TRBJ2-1
CDR3nt: TGTGCCACCAGTGATTCGGGTAGCGGGGGCGCCTCCTACAATGAGCAGTTCTTC
CDR3aa: CATSDSGSGGASYNEQFF

abundance: many
d_gene: -
v_gene: TRBV7-8
j_gene: TRBJ1-1
CDR3nt: TGTGCCAGTGGACAGACGAACACTGAAGCTTTCTTT
CDR3aa: CASGQTNTEAFF

abundance: -
d_gene: -
v_gene: TRBV21-1
j_gene: TRBJ2-1
CDR3nt: TGTGCCAGCAGCAAAGGCAAGGTCAGGAGCGGGGCCGAATCGGATGAGCAGTTCTTC
CDR3aa: CASSKGKVRSGAESDEQFF

abundance: -
d_gene: TRBD2
v_gene: TRBV7-9
j_gene: TRBJ2-5
CDR3nt: TGTGCCAGCAGCCCCCGGATAGCGGGATCAGAGACCCAGTACTTC
CDR3aa: CASSPRIAGSETQYF

abundance: -
d_gene: TRBD2
v_gene: TRBV6-2/TRBV6-3
j_gene: TRBJ2-1
CDR3nt: TGTGCCAGCAGTTACTCGGGATCCGGGGGGCTAGCGGGACTGATCTACAATGAGCAGTTCTTC
CDR3aa: CASSYSGSGGLAGLIYNEQFF

abundance: once
d_gene: -
v_gene: TRBV7-2
j_gene: TRBJ2-6
CDR3nt: TGTGCCAGCAGCTTAGGCGGTCAGGTCCGTGGGGCCAACGTCCTGACTTTC
CDR3aa: CASSLGGQVRGANVLTF

abundance: many
d_gene: -
v_gene: TRBV5-1
j_gene: TRBJ1-1
CDR3nt: TGCGCCAGCAGCTCCGAAACGGGGGCGGGGAACACTGAAGCTTTCTTT
CDR3aa: CASSSETGAGNTEAFF

abundance: -
d_gene: -
v_gene: TRBV20-1
j_gene: TRBJ1-4
CDR3nt: TGCAGTGCTCGTCGGGGGCCAACTAATGAAAAACTGTTTTTT
CDR3aa: CSARRGPTNEKLFF

abundance: few
d_gene: -
v_gene: TRBV12-3/TRBV12-4
j_gene: TRBJ2-7
CDR3nt: TGTGCCAGCAGTCAAACAGGGAAGCAGTACTTC
CDR3aa: CASSQTGKQYF

abundance: few
d_gene: -
v_gene: TRBV15
j_gene: TRBJ2-7
CDR3nt: TGTGCCACCTCTTCAGGCGACGTTCCCTACGAGCAGTACTTC
CDR3aa: CATSSGDVPYEQYF

abundance: few
d_gene: -
v_gene: TRBV20-1
j_gene: TRBJ2-7
CDR3nt: TGCAGTGCTAGAGATGTGGACGGGATCTACGAGCAGTACTTC
CDR3aa: CSARDVDGIYEQYF

abundance: -
d_gene: TRBD2
v_gene: TRBV2
j_gene: TRBJ2-3
CDR3nt: TGTGCCAGCAGTGAAGGGGGACTAGCGGGGTTTCGGACAGATACGCAGTATTTT
CDR3aa: CASSEGGLAGFRTDTQYF

abundance: -
d_gene: TRBD2
v_gene: TRBV4-1
j_gene: TRBJ2-1
CDR3nt: TGCGCCAGCAGCCAAATAGCGGGGAGGGCTTCCTACAATGAGCAGTTCTTC
CDR3aa: CASSQIAGRASYNEQFF

abundance: -
d_gene: -
v_gene: TRBV20-1
j_gene: TRBJ2-2
CDR3nt: TGCAGTGCTAGGCAGGGCAACGGGGAGCTGTTTTTT
CDR3aa: CSARQGNGELFF

abundance: few
d_gene: TRBD1
v_gene: TRBV9
j_gene: TRBJ2-1
CDR3nt: TGTGCCAGCTGTACAGGGGGCGCGGGGAATGAGCAGTTCTTC
CDR3aa: CASCTGGAGNEQFF

abundance: few
d_gene: -
v_gene: TRBV18
j_gene: TRBJ1-4
CDR3nt: TGTGCCAGCTCACCAGTTGGTTATGGCGGTAATGAAAAACTGTTTTTT
CDR3aa: CASSPVGYGGNEKLFF

abundance: few
d_gene: TRBD2
v_gene: TRBV7-3
j_gene: TRBJ2-1
CDR3nt: TGTGCCAGCAGCTTAAAGGCGGGAGGGTACAATGAGCAGTTCTTC
CDR3aa: CASSLKAGGYNEQFF